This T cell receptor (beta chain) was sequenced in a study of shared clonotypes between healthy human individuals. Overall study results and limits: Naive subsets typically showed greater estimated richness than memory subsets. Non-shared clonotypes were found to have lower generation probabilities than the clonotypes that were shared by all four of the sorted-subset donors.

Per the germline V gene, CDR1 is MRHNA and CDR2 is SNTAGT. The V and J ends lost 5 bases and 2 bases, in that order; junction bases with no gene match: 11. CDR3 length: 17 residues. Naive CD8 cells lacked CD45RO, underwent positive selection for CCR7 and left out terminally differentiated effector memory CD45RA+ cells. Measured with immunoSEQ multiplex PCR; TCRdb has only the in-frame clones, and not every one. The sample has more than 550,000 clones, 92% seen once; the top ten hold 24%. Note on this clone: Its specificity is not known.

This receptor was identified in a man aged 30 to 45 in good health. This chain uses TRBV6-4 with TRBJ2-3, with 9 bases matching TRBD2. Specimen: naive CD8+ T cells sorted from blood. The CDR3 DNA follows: TGTGCCAGCAGTCCTCCCATAGCGGGAGTATCCACAGATACGCAGTATTTT. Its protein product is CASSPPIAGVSTDTQYF.